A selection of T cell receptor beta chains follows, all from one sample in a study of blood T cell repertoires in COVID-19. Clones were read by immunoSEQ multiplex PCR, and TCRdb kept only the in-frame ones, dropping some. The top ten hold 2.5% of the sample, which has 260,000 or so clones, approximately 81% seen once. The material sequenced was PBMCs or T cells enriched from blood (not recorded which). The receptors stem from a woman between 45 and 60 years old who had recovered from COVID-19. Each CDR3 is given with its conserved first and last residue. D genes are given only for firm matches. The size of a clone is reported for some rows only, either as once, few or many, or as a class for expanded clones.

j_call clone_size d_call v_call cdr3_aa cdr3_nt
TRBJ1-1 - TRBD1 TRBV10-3 CATHSTGDTEAFF TGTGCCACCCACTCGACAGGGGATACTGAAGCTTTCTTT
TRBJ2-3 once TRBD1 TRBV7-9 CASSPTGAPPTDTQYF TGTGCCAGCAGCCCAACAGGGGCCCCCCCCACAGATACGCAGTATTTT
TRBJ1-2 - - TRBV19 CASSTQPGNGYTF TGTGCCAGTAGTACTCAACCGGGGAATGGCTACACCTTC
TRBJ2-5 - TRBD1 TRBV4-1 CASSQELGQVVGETQYF TGCGCCAGCAGCCAAGAGCTGGGACAGGTGGTGGGAGAGACCCAGTACTTC
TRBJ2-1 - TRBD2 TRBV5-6 CASSARSREGYNEQFF TGTGCCAGCAGCGCCCGGTCACGGGAGGGCTACAATGAGCAGTTCTTC
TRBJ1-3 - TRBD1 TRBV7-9 CASSLDRDTTGNTIYF TGTGCCAGCAGCCTCGACAGGGACACGACTGGAAACACCATATATTTT
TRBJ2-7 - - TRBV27 CASSWTSRYEQYF TGTGCCAGCAGTTGGACATCCCGCTACGAGCAGTACTTC
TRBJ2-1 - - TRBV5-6 CASSTTITGSWMNEQFF TGTGCCAGCAGCACCACTATTACAGGGTCATGGATGAATGAGCAGTTCTTC
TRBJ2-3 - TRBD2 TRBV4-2 CASSQAPRSGRGTDTQYF TGTGCCAGCAGCCAAGCGCCCCGAAGCGGGAGAGGCACAGATACGCAGTATTTT
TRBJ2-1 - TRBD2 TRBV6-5 CASSSSGIYNEQFF TGTGCCAGCAGCTCTAGCGGGATTTACAATGAGCAGTTCTTC